The 22 T cell receptor beta chains reported below all come from one sample, sequenced in a study of T cell responses to AZD1222 COVID-19 vaccine. The protocol was immunoSEQ multiplex PCR, while the TCRdb copy is restricted to in-frame clones and leaves out a portion. The data show about 150,000 clones, with under 95% seen just once and 18% held by the top ten. The source material was peripheral blood, sampled on day 0 of AZD1222 vaccination. The receptors shown here come from an adult in good health.

This clone has a single count. The V call is TRBV7-6, the J call TRBJ2-2; TRBD2 matches 13 bases. V gave up 3 bases and J gave up 9 bases; unmatched junction bases: 7. The CDR3 length is 16 residues. CDR1 SGHVS and CDR2 FNYEAQ come from the germline V gene. CDR3 DNA sequence: TGTGCCAGCAGCTTCCCAAAGACTAGCGGGGGGCGGGAGCTGTTTTTT. It encodes CASSFPKTSGGRELFF.

V usage is TRBV30 and J usage is TRBJ2-6, with 8 bases identical to TRBD1. Per the germline V gene, CDR1 is GTSNPN and CDR2 is SVGIG (reference sequence). The length of the CDR3 is 15 residues. CDR3 loop: CGLGQGVSGANVLTF. In DNA, the CDR3 is TGTGGCCTCGGACAGGGTGTCAGTGGGGCCAACGTCCTGACTTTC.

The chain combines TRBV5-1 with TRBJ1-4; possible D gene TRBD1, 6 bases. The CDR3 covers 15 residues. Germline V gene sequence: CDR1 SGHRS, CDR2 YFSETQ. The V end was cut by 4 bases, the J end by 7 bases, with 17 bases between. CDR3 sequence reads: CASSPGAKGGEKLFF. The CDR3 DNA is TGCGCCAGCAGCCCGGGGGCAAAAGGGGGTGAAAAACTGTTTTTT. The variable domain in full, with the rest retrieved from reference TRBV5-1 and TRBJ1-4, is KAGVTQTPRYLIKTRGQQVTLSCSPISGHRSVSWYQQTPGQGLQFLFEYFSETQRNKGNFPGRFSGRQFSNSRSEMNVSTLELGDSALYLCASSPGAKGGEKLFFGSGTQLSVL.

The chain's CDR3 is CASIPGGAFTEAFF. The CDR3 bases are TGTGCCAGCATCCCAGGGGGCGCGTTCACTGAAGCTTTCTTT. This chain links TRBV2 with TRBJ1-1, with TRBD1 matching 8 bases. With V trimmed by 7 bases and J by 4 bases, 8 bases remained unmatched. The CDR3 sequence is 14 residues long. Germline assignment: CDR1 SNHLY and CDR2 FYNNEI.

The rearrangement uses TRBV2 and TRBJ1-5; possibly TRBD1 for D (5 bases). CDR3 size: 13 residues. The V end was cut by 6 bases, the J end by 1 base, with 7 bases between. CDR1 SNHLY and CDR2 FYNNEI come from the germline V gene. The CDR3 is CASRGDSNQPQHF. Written as DNA, the CDR3 is TGTGCCAGCAGGGGGGACAGCAATCAGCCCCAGCATTTT.

This clone was found once. This rearrangement joins TRBV7-9 to TRBJ1-6, with 8 bases lining up with TRBD1. This CDR3 has 14 residues. Trimming at V came to 4 bases and at J to 7 bases, leaving 3 bases not matched to a gene. Germline V gene data show CDR1 as SEHNR and CDR2 as FQNEAQ (reference sequence). The CDR3 loop is CASSSDRANSPLHF. CDR3 sequence (DNA): TGTGCCAGCAGCTCGGACAGGGCGAATTCACCCCTCCACTTT.

This chain joins TRBV18 and TRBJ2-2; D is uncertain. Trimming took off 5 bases at V and 5 bases at J, with 12 bases between the two ends. CDR3 length equals 14 residues. Germline CDR1 KGHSH, CDR2 LQKENI. The CDR3 loop is CASSTDGPTGELFF. The DNA for the CDR3 is TGTGCCAGCTCAACGGACGGGCCTACCGGGGAGCTGTTTTTT.

This clone was seen just once. The chain uses TRBV7-9 and TRBJ1-5; a weak D match, TRBD1 (6 bases). The CDR3 is 15 amino acids. From germline, CDR1 is SEHNR and CDR2 FQNEAQ (reference sequence). The V gene lost 4 bases and the J gene lost 7 bases, with 17 bases spanning the gap. The CDR3 region has the DNA TGTGCCAGCAGCTCCCAGTCAGGGGAGGGACAGCCCCAGCATTTT. Translation gives CASSSQSGEGQPQHF.

This sequence joins TRBV5-1 and TRBJ2-2, with 8 bases fitting TRBD1. Germline trimming cut 5 bases from V and 2 bases from J; bases unmatched to any gene: 5. CDR1 and CDR2 (germline): SGHRS, YFSETQ. This CDR3 has 15 amino acids. In DNA, the CDR3 is TGCGCCAGCAGGCCCGACAGGGGAAACACCGGGGAGCTGTTTTTT. Its translation is CASRPDRGNTGELFF.

This sequence joins TRBV11-2 and TRBJ1-1, with D possibly being TRBD1 (5 bases). Germline V gene lookup returns CDR1 SGHAT and CDR2 FQNNGV. The V gene lost 5 bases and the J gene lost 10 bases, with 23 bases spanning the gap. The CDR3 spans 15 residues. CDR3 bases: TGTGCCAGCAGCCAAAACCCCGGGGCGTTGGGGGGAGCTTTCTTT. This gives the protein CASSQNPGALGGAFF.

This sequence joins TRBV29-1 and TRBJ1-5; D remains ambiguous. Germline-derived CDR1 and CDR2 are SQVTM and ANQGSEA. V lost 4 bases and J 3 bases, leaving 10 bases between the germline ends. The CDR3 has 13 amino acids. The CDR3 reads CSVVSGDNQPQHF. The CDR3, as DNA: TGCAGCGTTGTGTCTGGGGACAATCAGCCCCAGCATTTT.

The CDR3: CASSTVRGGGETQYF. In nucleotides, the CDR3 is TGTGCCAGCAGCACCGTCCGGGGCGGGGGGGAGACCCAGTACTTC. The chain links TRBV11-2 to TRBJ2-5; 8 positions match TRBD2. The V gene end was trimmed by 5 bases and the J gene end by 5 bases; junction bases not matched to a gene: 10. Germline lookup yields CDR1 SGHAT and CDR2 FQNNGV. The CDR3 consists of 15 residues.

This sequence joins TRBV15 and TRBJ2-1, with D unclear. The length of the CDR3 is 12 residues. The V gene lost 4 bases and the J gene lost 3 bases, with 4 bases spanning the gap. Germline V gene lookup returns CDR1 LNHNV and CDR2 YYDKDF (reference sequence). The CDR3 protein is CATSTSYNEQFF. The CDR3 region has the DNA TGTGCCACCAGCACCAGCTACAATGAGCAGTTCTTC.

V is TRBV11-2 and J is TRBJ2-3, with TRBD2 identical over 8 bases. Germline CDR1 reads SGHAT; CDR2 reads FQNNGV. CDR3 size: 16 residues. The V and J ends lost 1 base and 4 bases, in that order; junction bases with no gene match: 7. CDR3 DNA: TGTGCCAGCAGCTTAGTCGCGACTAGCGTTTCAGATACGCAGTATTTT. It encodes CASSLVATSVSDTQYF.

This clone was seen a few times. CDR3 DNA sequence: TGTGCCAGTAGTGCATTACAGGGAATCAAGTACTTC. This translates into CASSALQGIKYF. The rearrangement uses TRBV19 and TRBJ2-7; the D gene is possibly TRBD1 (6 bases). Germline V gives CDR1 LNHDA, CDR2 SQIVND (reference sequence). The CDR3 extends over 12 amino acids. V was shortened by 5 bases and J by 11 bases, with 16 bases between the two germline ends. The full variable domain, completed using reference TRBV19 and TRBJ2-7, is DGGITQSPKYLFRKEGQNVTLSCEQNLNHDAMYWYRQDPGQGLRLIYYSQIVNDFQKGDIAEGYSVSREKKESFPLTVTSAQKNPTAFYLCASSALQGIKYFGPGTRLTVT.

The V gene is TRBV5-1, the J gene TRBJ2-3, with 14 positions matching TRBD2. The junction had 1 base not matched to a gene; V was cut back by 3 bases and J by 4 bases. This CDR3 comprises 15 residues. Germline V gives CDR1 SGHRS, CDR2 YFSETQ. As DNA, the CDR3 is TGCGCCAGCAGCTCGACTAGCGGGAGGGCAGATACGCAGTATTTT. Translating gives CASSSTSGRADTQYF.

This rearrangement joins TRBV18 to TRBJ2-7; 11 bases are a match to TRBD2. CDR1 and CDR2 from the germline V gene are KGHSH and LQKENI. V gave up 1 base and J gave up 5 bases; unmatched junction bases: 16. This CDR3 is built from 19 residues. The CDR3 DNA sequence: TGTGCCAGCTCACCACGGGTCTCCCTAGCGGGAGGTGGTCCGGACGAGCAGTACTTC. Translating it yields CASSPRVSLAGGGPDEQYF.

This clone was seen only a few times. V usage is TRBV12-3 or TRBV12-4 and J usage is TRBJ1-2, with D unresolved. The length of the CDR3 is 11 residues. V gave up 3 bases and J gave up 6 bases, with 5 bases separating them. This chain's CDR3 is CASSFKHGYTF. The DNA for the CDR3 is TGTGCCAGCAGTTTCAAGCATGGCTACACCTTC.

The V gene is TRBV5-1, the J gene TRBJ1-6; D perhaps matches TRBD1 (6 bases). CDR1 SGHRS and CDR2 YFSETQ come from the germline V gene. Between the trimmed V and J ends, which lost 0 bases and 7 bases, there was a span of 11 bases. The CDR3 runs to 15 residues. DNA for the CDR3: TGCGCCAGCAGCTTGGGGGGGCAAATGAATTCACCCCTCCACTTT. Protein sequence: CASSLGGQMNSPLHF.

This clone appeared a single time. The genes are TRBV9 and TRBJ1-2, with D possibly TRBD1 on 6 matching bases. The CDR3 extends over 13 amino acids. V was trimmed by 2 bases and J by 6 bases, leaving 11 bases between them. The V gene's germline CDR1 is SGDLS and CDR2 YYNGEE. The CDR3 loop reads CASSVTGLNGYTF. CDR3 nucleotides: TGTGCCAGCAGCGTGACAGGTCTAAATGGCTACACCTTC.

The CDR3: CASSLGELATNEKLFF. As DNA, the CDR3 is TGTGCCAGCAGCTTAGGGGAGCTTGCAACTAATGAAAAACTGTTTTTT. The chain joins TRBV7-9 to TRBJ1-4; D remains ambiguous. With 1 base removed from V and 0 bases from J, the gap between germline ends came to 9 bases. This CDR3 contains 16 residues. Per germline, CDR1 SEHNR and CDR2 FQNEAQ (reference sequence). Filled out from reference TRBV7-9 and TRBJ1-4, the complete variable domain reads DTGVSQNPRHKITKRGQNVTFRCDPISEHNRLYWYRQTLGQGPEFLTYFQNEAQLEKSRLLSDRFSAERPKGSFSTLEIQRTEQGDSAMYLCASSLGELATNEKLFFGSGTQLSVL.

The V call is TRBV10-2, the J call TRBJ1-3, with 7 bases aligning to TRBD1. Unmatched junction bases numbered 9, after V lost 8 bases and J lost 2 bases. Germline-derived CDR1 and CDR2 are WSHSY and SAAADI. This CDR3 contains 15 residues. For the CDR3, the DNA is TGCGCCAGCCAAAAAGGACAGGCTACTGGAAACACCATATATTTT. Its translation is CASQKGQATGNTIYF.